These 8 T cell receptor beta chains were sequenced from one sample in a study of blood T cell repertoires in COVID-19. Only in-frame clones appear in the TCRdb table, and some are missing; sequencing was by immunoSEQ multiplex PCR. The sample records approximately 300,000 clones, 70% to 90% being singletons. The sequenced material came from PBMCs or T cells enriched from blood (not recorded which). The source of these receptors is a woman aged 25-40 years who had recovered from COVID-19.

This chain connects TRBV2 to TRBJ1-2; D is uncertain. Per the germline V gene, CDR1 is SNHLY and CDR2 is FYNNEI. V was cut by 4 bases and J by 2 bases, with 11 bases left in between. The length of the CDR3 is 14 residues. CDR3 DNA sequence: TGTGCCAGCAGTGGCACTAACCGAAACTATGGCTACACCTTC. Amino acids: CASSGTNRNYGYTF.

The chain employs TRBV29-1 and TRBJ1-2; D unresolved. CDR3 size: 15 residues. V was clipped by 6 bases and J by 7 bases, with 24 bases between them. From germline, CDR1 is SQVTM and CDR2 ANQGSEA. The CDR3 loop is CSVQESHGVPFGYTF. The CDR3 DNA follows: TGCAGCGTCCAAGAATCGCACGGAGTCCCATTTGGCTACACCTTC.

The chain joins TRBV5-1 to TRBJ1-1; unclear D gene. The CDR3 contains 13 residues. V was pared by 1 base and J by 1 base, with 5 bases between. Germline assignment: CDR1 SGHRS and CDR2 YFSETQ. The CDR3 DNA sequence: TGCGCCAGCAGCTTGTCCCAGAACACTGAAGCTTTCTTT. This codes for CASSLSQNTEAFF. The variable domain in full, with the rest retrieved from reference TRBV5-1 and TRBJ1-1, is KAGVTQTPRYLIKTRGQQVTLSCSPISGHRSVSWYQQTPGQGLQFLFEYFSETQRNKGNFPGRFSGRQFSNSRSEMNVSTLELGDSALYLCASSLSQNTEAFFGQGTRLTVV.

CDR3 bases: TGTGCCAGCAGCTCCATAAACCCGAGACAGGTCATAAGCTACGGCTACACCTTC. Its translation: CASSSINPRQVISYGYTF. The J gene is TRBJ1-2, the V gene TRBV7-2; the D gene is possibly TRBD1 (6 bases). CDR3 length: 18 residues. The V gene's germline CDR1 is SGHTA and CDR2 FQGNSA. V shed 4 bases and J shed 8 bases, with 29 bases lying between them.

In this sample, this clone turned up once. The genes are TRBV11-2 and TRBJ2-7, with 10 bases that match TRBD1. The V and J ends lost 5 bases and 0 bases, in that order; junction bases with no gene match: 7. The CDR3 runs 16 residues. Germline CDR1 SGHAT, CDR2 FQNNGV. The CDR3: CASSTGGTGDSYEQYF. CDR3 DNA: TGTGCCAGCAGCACGGGCGGGACAGGGGACTCCTACGAGCAGTACTTC.

The chain employs TRBV30 and TRBJ1-1; D is possibly TRBD1 (5 bases). The germline V and J ends were trimmed by 5 bases and 7 bases, with 8 bases remaining between them. Germline CDR1 is GTSNPN and CDR2 is SVGIG (reference sequence). CDR3 length: 10 amino acids. The CDR3 loop reads CAWWGGEAFF. DNA of the CDR3: TGTGCCTGGTGGGGGGGTGAAGCTTTCTTT.

This chain joins TRBV5-1 and TRBJ1-1; no clear D. Looked up from germline, CDR1 is SGHRS and CDR2 is YFSETQ. V was cut by 0 bases and J by 0 bases, with 3 bases left in between. The CDR3 covers 13 residues. The CDR3 here is CASSLGVNTEAFF. CDR3 in DNA: TGCGCCAGCAGCTTGGGCGTGAACACTGAAGCTTTCTTT. The entire variable domain, with the rest obtained from reference TRBV5-1 and TRBJ1-1, is as follows: KAGVTQTPRYLIKTRGQQVTLSCSPISGHRSVSWYQQTPGQGLQFLFEYFSETQRNKGNFPGRFSGRQFSNSRSEMNVSTLELGDSALYLCASSLGVNTEAFFGQGTRLTVV.

This chain links TRBV6-5 with TRBJ1-1, with unresolved D. The V end lost 7 bases, the J end lost 5 bases, and 11 bases lay between the germline ends. CDR3 length: 12 residues. From germline, CDR1 is MNHEY and CDR2 SVGAGI. CDR3 loop: CASTPWETEAFF. CDR3 DNA sequence: TGTGCCAGCACCCCGTGGGAGACTGAAGCTTTCTTT.